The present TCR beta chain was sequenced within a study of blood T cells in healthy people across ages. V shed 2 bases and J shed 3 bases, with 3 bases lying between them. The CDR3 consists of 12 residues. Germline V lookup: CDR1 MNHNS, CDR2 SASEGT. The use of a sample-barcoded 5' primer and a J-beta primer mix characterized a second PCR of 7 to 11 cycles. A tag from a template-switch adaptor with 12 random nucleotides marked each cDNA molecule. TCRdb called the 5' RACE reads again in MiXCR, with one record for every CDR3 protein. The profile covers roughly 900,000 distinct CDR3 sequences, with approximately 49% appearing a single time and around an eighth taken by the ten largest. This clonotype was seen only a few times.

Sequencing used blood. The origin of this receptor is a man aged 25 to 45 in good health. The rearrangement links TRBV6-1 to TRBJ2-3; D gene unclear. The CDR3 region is CASSEQTDTQYF. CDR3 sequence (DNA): TGTGCCAGCAGTGAACAGACAGATACGCAGTATTTT.